This entry describes one TCR beta chain. No cognate antigen has been identified for it. Base-call qualities are not available, and no considerably larger clone is one nucleotide away. The entry originates in a study of blood T cell repertoires in COVID-19 (dated by TCRdb to about 2020). The study in broad terms: Collaborator samples came from the United States, Italy and Spain and covered acute and convalescent phases of COVID-19. Where available, HLA class I and class II types were obtained from metadata supplied by the sample provider rather than from assay-based typing. Samples were obtained from the ongoing ImmuneRACE study (first 160 participants) and from about 1,300 subjects provided by 6 global collaborators. The material from the prospective study consisted of cDNA or gDNA derived from T cells, B-cell-depleted T cells, or PBMCs. The repertoires were released in a freely available public database intended as a resource for research on the immune response to SARS-CoV-2. Nearly every sample came with metadata listing a de-identified subject ID, COVID-19 status, age in years and sex. Subjects who had been exposed to COVID-19, were actively infected with it, or had recovered from it provided the deeply sampled blood TCRbeta repertoires that made up the dataset. Overall study results and their limits: How much clinical and demographic metadata was included differed by source and by participant, and the metadata was provided uncurated.

In the prospective study, participants were 18 to 89 years old, resided in fewer than 25 geographic areas of the United States, and were enrolled through a virtual design. In the prospective study, cohorts were assigned on the basis of participant-reported clinical history obtained from a screening survey and a study questionnaire. Recovered participants in ImmuneRACE Cohort 3 were defined by two consecutive negative NP/OP PCR tests, clearance by a healthcare professional, or resolution of symptoms. Each participant in the prospective study had whole blood, serum and a nasopharyngeal or oropharyngeal swab collected by mobile phlebotomists. Over a roughly two-month period, participants in the prospective study had the option of providing additional blood draws and questionnaires. Blood samples from the prospective study were shipped frozen or at room temperature prior to DNA extraction. CDR3 length: 16 amino acids, cysteine to phenylalanine. Solely the CDR3 DNA is kept, with 48 bases framed from the first base. CDR1 MGHRA and CDR2 YSYEKL were looked up in the germline V gene. V and J are trimmed by 1 base and 4 bases, and the gene matches miss 6 bases of the junction.

The immunoSEQ Assay, a bias-controlled multiplex PCR, was used to amplify TCRbeta CDR3 regions from genomic DNA. The paper's processing steps were these. The number of nucleated cells in each sample was estimated by amplification of reference gene primers within the assay. To quantify the absolute abundance of each unique TCRbeta CDR3 rearrangement, sequence reads were collapsed and filtered. For each sample, productive Simpson clonality was calculated by taking the square root of Simpson's diversity index across productive rearrangements. TCRdb holds this immuneACCESS table with in-frame rearrangements only. Some clones are missing; in checked studies, unresolved V genes explain under half, and the rest has no known cause. The DNA gave D and trimming, while V, J and clone size come from that table. This sample gives roughly 400,000 clones in total; more than 80% of them show up just once. Roughly 1.1% of the sample rests with the top ten.

The sample taken for sequencing was PBMCs or T cells enriched from blood (not recorded which). The receptor was derived from a man aged 25-45 years who had recovered from COVID-19. The chain is assembled from TRBV4-1 and TRBJ2-7; 11 middle bases align to TRBD1. CDR3 region: CASSQAPGQGVYEQYF. The nucleotide sequence reads as follows: TGCGCCAGCAGCCAAGCTCCGGGACAGGGGGTGTACGAGCAGTACTTC.